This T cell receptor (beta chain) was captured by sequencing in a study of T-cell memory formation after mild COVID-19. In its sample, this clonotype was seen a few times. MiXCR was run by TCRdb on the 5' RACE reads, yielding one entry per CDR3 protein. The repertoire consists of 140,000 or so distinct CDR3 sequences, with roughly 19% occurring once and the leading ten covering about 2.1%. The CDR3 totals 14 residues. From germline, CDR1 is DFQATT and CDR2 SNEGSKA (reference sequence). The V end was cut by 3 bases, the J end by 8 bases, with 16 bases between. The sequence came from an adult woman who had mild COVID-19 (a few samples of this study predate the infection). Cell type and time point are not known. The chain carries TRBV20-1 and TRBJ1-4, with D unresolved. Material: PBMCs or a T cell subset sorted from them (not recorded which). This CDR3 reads CSASFRELGEKLFF. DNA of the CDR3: TGCAGTGCTAGCTTTCGGGAGCTAGGGGAAAAACTGTTTTTT.